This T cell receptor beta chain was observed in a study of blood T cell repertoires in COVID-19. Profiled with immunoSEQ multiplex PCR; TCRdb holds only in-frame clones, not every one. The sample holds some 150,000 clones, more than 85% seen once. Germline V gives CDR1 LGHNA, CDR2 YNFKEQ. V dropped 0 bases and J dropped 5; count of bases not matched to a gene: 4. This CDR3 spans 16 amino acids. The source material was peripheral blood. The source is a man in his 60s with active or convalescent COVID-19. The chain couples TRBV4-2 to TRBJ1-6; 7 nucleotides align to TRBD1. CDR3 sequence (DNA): TGTGCCAGCAGCCAAGATGGGACAGCCAATAATTCACCCCTCCACTTT. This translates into CASSQDGTANNSPLHF.